The clone carrying this TCR beta chain was recorded at least ten times. Its antigen remains unknown. CDR1 is MDHEN, CDR2 SYDVKM, per germline. V shed 4 bases and J shed 2 bases, with 4 bases lying between them. The CDR3 loop spans 12 amino acids. The data are from a study of T-cell reconstitution after alpha-beta-depleted transplantation in children. Findings of the study overall: Several hundred rapidly expanded clones from non-depleted graft cells reportedly supplied alpha-beta T cells about two months post-transplant.

A TCRbeta library incorporating unique molecular identifiers was prepared. TCRdb reanalysed the PCR reads using MiXCR and keeps one entry per CDR3 protein. Here the sample spans 400,000 to 550,000 distinct CDR3 sequences, 10% to 13% being singletons. Sequencing was performed on PBMCs, taken before TCRalphabeta/CD19-depleted stem cell transplant. J is TRBJ2-3 and V is TRBV28, with D unclear. This TCR came from a child under 10 years old with inherited bone marrow failure, due to receive a stem cell transplant. The CDR3 loop reads CASSSATDTQYF. The DNA of the CDR3 is TGTGCCAGCAGTTCCGCCACAGATACGCAGTATTTT.